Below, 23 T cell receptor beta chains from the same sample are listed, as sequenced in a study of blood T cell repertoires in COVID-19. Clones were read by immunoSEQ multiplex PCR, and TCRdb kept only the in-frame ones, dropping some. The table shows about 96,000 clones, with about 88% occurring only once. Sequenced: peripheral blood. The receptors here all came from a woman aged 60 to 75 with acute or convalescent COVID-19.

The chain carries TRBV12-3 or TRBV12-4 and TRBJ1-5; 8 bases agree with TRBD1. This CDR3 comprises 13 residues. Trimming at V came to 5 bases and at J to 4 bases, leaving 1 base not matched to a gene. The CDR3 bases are TGTGCCAGCAGTCGGACAGGGAATCAGCCCCAGCATTTT. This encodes CASSRTGNQPQHF.

The CDR3 spells CASSLTSGVYNEQFF. Here the CDR3 DNA reads TGTGCCAGCAGCTTAACTAGCGGGGTTTACAATGAGCAGTTCTTC. This sequence joins TRBV28 and TRBJ2-1; 10 bases line up with TRBD2. In germline, CDR1 is MDHEN, CDR2 SYDVKM. The trim removed 6 bases at V and 4 bases at J, leaving 6 bases unmatched. The CDR3 has 15 residues.

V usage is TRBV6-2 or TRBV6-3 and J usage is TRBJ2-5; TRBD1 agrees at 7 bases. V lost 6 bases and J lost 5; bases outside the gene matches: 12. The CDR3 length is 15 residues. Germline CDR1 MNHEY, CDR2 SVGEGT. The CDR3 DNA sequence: TGTGCCAGCAGCCCCACTCGACAGGGTACCGAGACCCAGTACTTC. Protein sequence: CASSPTRQGTETQYF.

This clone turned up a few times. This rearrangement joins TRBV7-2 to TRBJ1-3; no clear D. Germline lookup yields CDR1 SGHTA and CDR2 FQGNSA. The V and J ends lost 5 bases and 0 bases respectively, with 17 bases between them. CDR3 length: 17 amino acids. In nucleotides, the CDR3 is TGTGCCAGCAGCCAAAACCTTTATGACATCTCTGGAAACACCATATATTTT. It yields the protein CASSQNLYDISGNTIYF.

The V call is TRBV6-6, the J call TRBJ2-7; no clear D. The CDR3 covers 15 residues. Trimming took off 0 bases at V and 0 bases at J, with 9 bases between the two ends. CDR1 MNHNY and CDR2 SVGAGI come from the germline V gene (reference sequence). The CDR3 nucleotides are TGTGCCAGCAGTTACTCCCCAGGCAACTCCTACGAGCAGTACTTC. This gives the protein CASSYSPGNSYEQYF.

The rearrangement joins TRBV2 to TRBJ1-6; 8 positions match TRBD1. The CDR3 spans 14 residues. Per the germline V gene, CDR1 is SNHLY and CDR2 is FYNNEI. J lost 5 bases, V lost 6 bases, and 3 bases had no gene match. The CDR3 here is CASRLQGDNSPLHF. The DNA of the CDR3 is TGTGCCAGCAGGCTACAGGGGGATAATTCACCCCTCCACTTT.

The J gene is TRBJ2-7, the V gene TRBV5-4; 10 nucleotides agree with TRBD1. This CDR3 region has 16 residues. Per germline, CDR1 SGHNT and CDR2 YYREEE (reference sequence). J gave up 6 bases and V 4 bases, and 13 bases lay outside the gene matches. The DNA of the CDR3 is TGTGCCAGCAGCCTCCAAGGGGCGACAGGGGGCATCGAGCAGTACTTC. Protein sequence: CASSLQGATGGIEQYF. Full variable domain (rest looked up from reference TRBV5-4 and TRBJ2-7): ETGVTQSPTHLIKTRGQQVTLRCSSQSGHNTVSWYQQALGQGPQFIFQYYREEENGRGNFPPRFSGLQFPNYSSELNVNALELDDSALYLCASSLQGATGGIEQYFGPGTRLTVT.

The CDR3 loop reads CASSQGAGTEAFF. DNA for the CDR3: TGTGCCAGCAGCCAGGGGGCCGGCACTGAAGCTTTCTTT. J is TRBJ1-1 and V is TRBV3-1 (or the pseudogene TRBV3-2); tentatively, D is TRBD1 (6 bases). The CDR3 consists of 13 residues. Germline V lookup: CDR1 LGHDT, CDR2 YNNKEL (reference sequence). Trimming took 3 bases from V and 4 from J, leaving 9 bases between them.

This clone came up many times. Here the CDR3 reads CASSVGGFRNTGELFF. In DNA form, the CDR3 reads TGTGCCAGCAGCGTGGGGGGATTTAGGAACACCGGGGAGCTGTTTTTT. The chain joins TRBV9 to TRBJ2-2; possibly TRBD2 for D (6 bases). Germline CDR1 is SGDLS and CDR2 is YYNGEE. The CDR3 extends over 16 amino acids. V shed 2 bases and J shed 1 base, with 12 bases lying between them.

The CDR3 loop reads CASEAGRGVYGYTF. In DNA form, the CDR3 reads TGTGCCAGCGAGGCGGGCAGGGGAGTTTATGGCTACACCTTC. The J gene is TRBJ1-2, the V gene TRBV2; D may be TRBD1 (6 bases). The germline gives CDR1 SNHLY, CDR2 FYNNEI. The CDR3 length is 14 residues. Deletions cut 8 bases from V and 5 bases from J, with 18 bases between.

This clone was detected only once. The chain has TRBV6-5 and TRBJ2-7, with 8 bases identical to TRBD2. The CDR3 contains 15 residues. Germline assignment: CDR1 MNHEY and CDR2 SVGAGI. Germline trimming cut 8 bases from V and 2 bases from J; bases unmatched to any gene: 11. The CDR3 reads CASLETQRGPYEQYF. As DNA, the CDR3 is TGTGCCAGCCTAGAAACTCAGCGGGGGCCCTACGAGCAGTACTTC.

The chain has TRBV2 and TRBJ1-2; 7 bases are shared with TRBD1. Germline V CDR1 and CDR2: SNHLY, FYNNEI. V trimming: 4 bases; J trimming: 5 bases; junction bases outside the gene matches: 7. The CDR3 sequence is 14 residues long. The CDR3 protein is CASSGGQESYGYTF. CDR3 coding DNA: TGTGCCAGCAGTGGCGGACAGGAGTCGTATGGCTACACCTTC.

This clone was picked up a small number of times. DNA for the CDR3: TGCGCCAGCAGCCAAGTATCTAGCGTCACCGGGGAGCTGTTTTTT. Translated, it gives CASSQVSSVTGELFF. The V call is TRBV4-1, the J call TRBJ2-2; the D gene is possibly TRBD2 (6 bases). V was trimmed by 1 base and J by 4 bases, leaving 10 bases between them. Germline CDR1 reads MGHRA; CDR2 reads YSYEKL. The CDR3 has 15 amino acids.

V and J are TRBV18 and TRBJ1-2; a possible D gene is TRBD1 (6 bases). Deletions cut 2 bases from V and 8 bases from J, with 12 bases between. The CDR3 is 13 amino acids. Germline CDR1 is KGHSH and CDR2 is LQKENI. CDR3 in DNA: TGTGCCAGCTCACCATCGGTAGGGGGAGGCTACACCTTC. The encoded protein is CASSPSVGGGYTF.

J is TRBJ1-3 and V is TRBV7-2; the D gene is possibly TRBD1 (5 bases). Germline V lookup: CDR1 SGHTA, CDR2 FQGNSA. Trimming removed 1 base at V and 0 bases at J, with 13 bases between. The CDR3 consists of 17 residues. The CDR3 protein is CASSLEGLGHSGNTIYF. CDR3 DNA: TGTGCCAGCAGCTTAGAGGGGCTAGGACACTCTGGAAACACCATATATTTT.

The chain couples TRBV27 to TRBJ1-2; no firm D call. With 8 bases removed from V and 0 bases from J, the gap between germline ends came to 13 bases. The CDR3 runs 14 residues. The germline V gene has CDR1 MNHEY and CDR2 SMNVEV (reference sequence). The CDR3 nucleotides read TGTGCCAGCCCTACTCGGGAAGCTAACTATGGCTACACCTTC. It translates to CASPTREANYGYTF.

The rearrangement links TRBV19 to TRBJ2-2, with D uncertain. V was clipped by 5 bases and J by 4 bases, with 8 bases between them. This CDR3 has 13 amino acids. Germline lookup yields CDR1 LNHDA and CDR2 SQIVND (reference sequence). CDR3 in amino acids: CASSASPTGELFF. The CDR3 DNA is TGTGCCAGTAGTGCTAGTCCCACCGGGGAGCTGTTTTTT.

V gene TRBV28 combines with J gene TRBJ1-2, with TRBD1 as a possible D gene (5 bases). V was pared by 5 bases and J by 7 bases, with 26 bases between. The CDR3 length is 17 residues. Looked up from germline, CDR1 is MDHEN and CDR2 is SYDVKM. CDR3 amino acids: CASSLTILNQGLSGYTF. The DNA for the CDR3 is TGTGCCAGCAGTCTTACTATACTAAATCAGGGATTAAGTGGCTACACCTTC.

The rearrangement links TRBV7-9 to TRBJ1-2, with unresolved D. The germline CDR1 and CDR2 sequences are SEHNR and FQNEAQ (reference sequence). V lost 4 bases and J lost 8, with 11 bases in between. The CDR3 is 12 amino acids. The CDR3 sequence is CASSSNGEGYTF. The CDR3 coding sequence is TGTGCCAGCAGCTCTAATGGGGAGGGCTACACCTTC.

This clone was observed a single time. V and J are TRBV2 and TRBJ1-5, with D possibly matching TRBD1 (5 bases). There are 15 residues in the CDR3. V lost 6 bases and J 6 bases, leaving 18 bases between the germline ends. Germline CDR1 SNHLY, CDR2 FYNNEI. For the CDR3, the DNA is TGTGCCAGCAGGACCGGGACTCGTGGGGGTCAGCCCCAGCATTTT. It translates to CASRTGTRGGQPQHF.

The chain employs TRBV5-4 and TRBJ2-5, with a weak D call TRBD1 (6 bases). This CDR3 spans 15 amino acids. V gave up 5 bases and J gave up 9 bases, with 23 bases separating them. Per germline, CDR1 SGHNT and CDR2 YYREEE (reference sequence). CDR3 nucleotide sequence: TGTGCCAGCAGGTCCAGGACAGCCTCCTCGGAGGCCCAGTACTTC. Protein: CASRSRTASSEAQYF.

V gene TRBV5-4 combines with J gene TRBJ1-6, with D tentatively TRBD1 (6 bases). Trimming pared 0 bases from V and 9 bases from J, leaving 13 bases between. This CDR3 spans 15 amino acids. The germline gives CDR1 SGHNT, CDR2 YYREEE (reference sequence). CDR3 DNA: TGTGCCAGCAGCTTGGAGAACAGGGCGAGTTCACCCCTCCACTTT. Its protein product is CASSLENRASSPLHF. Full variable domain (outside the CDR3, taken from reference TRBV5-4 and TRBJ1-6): ETGVTQSPTHLIKTRGQQVTLRCSSQSGHNTVSWYQQALGQGPQFIFQYYREEENGRGNFPPRFSGLQFPNYSSELNVNALELDDSALYLCASSLENRASSPLHFGNGTRLTVT.

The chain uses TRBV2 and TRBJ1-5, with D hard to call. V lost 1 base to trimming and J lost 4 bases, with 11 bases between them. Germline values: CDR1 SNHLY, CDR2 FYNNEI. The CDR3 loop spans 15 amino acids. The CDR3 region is CASSEEAGGNQPQHF. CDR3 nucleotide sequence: TGTGCCAGCAGTGAAGAGGCAGGAGGTAATCAGCCCCAGCATTTT.